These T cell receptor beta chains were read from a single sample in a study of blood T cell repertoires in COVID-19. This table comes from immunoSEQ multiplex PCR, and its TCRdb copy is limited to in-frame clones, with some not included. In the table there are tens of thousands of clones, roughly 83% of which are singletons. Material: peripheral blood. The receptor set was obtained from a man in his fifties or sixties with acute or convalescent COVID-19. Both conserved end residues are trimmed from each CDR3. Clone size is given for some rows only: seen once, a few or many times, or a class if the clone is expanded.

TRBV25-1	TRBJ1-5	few	ASSAGVNQPQH
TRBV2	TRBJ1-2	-	ASSEALGHRGDGYT
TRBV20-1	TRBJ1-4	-	SRRSGGRLF
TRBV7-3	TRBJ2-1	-	ASSPLGTRLTSNEQF
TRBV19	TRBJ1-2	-	ASSGGARERYGYT
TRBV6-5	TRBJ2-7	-	ASTINRDSGYEQY
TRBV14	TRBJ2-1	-	ASSQLQYNEQF
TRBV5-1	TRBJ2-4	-	ASSRTGVLAKNIQY
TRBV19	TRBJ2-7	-	ASSSAGDRREEQY
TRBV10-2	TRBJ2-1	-	ASSTPGLGDNEQF
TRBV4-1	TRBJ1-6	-	ASSQRAGTGVSPLH
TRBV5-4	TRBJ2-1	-	ASSLGARPDNEQF
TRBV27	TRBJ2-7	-	ASSLQGYEQY
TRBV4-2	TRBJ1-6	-	ASSQDQGNSPLH
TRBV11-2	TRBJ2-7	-	ASSLDSQMAYEQY
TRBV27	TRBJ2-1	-	ASSLARIVTYNEQF
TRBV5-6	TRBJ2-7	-	ASSARGYEQY
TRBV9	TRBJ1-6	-	ASSPGQGKNSPLH
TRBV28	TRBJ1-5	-	ASSLRPGGSNQPQH
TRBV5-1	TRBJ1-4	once	ASSTGQGLGGEKLF
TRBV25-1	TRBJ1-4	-	ASSARGLGGEKLF
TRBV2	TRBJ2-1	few	ARTGTAYNEQF
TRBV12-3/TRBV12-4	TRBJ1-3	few	ASSLWRNTIY
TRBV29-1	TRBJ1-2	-	SVDRQVGDYGYT
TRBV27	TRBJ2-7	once	ASSEQRAYEQY
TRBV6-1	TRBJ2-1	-	ASTQGNNEQF
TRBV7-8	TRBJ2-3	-	ASSLVQGLSTDTQY
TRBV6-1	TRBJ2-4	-	ASSEGTGDIQY
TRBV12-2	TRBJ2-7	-	ASRPLRTSGRAYEQY
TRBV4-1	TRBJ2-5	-	ASSQVLGETQY
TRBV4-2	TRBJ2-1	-	ASTQAERGPYNEQF
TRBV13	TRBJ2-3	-	ASSLVGGFTDTQY
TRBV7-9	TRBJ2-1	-	ASSSGQIIYNEQF
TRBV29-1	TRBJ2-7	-	SVEETGAYEQY
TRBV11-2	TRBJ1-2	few	ASSLIRDDGYT
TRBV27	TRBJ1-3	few	ASSLSAAGPGNTIY
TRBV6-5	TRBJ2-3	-	ASGRRDSTDTQY
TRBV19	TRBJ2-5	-	ASRPKGQWAYQETQY
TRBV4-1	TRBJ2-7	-	ASSQQAGGSYEQY
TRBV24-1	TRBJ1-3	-	ATSDLYPTGPGNTIY
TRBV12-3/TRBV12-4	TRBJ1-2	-	ASSRDRDYGYT
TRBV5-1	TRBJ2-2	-	ASSFTSGGSNTGELF
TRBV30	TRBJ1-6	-	ACPPGRFGSPLH
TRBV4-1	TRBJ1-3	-	ASSQDPSGGNTIY
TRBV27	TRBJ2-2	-	ASSLSGGATGELF
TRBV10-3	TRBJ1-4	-	AISEEGGANEKLF
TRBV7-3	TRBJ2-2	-	ASSYMGGGTNTGELF
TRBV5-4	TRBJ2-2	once	ASSADGDTDTGELF
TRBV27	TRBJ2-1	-	ASSLLTSFNEQF
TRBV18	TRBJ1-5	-	ASSRTADQPQH
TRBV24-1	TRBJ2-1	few	ATSDPRAGDNEQF